The rows below give T cell receptor beta chains drawn from one sample of a study of T cells in Graves' hyperthyroidism and ophthalmopathy. TCRdb ran MiXCR on the multiplex PCR reads and lists one entry per CDR3 protein. This sample carries over 250,000 distinct CDR3 sequences, about 25% of them seen once, and the ten largest clones take roughly 24%. Sequencing was performed on blood. The receptors stem from a man in his forties or fifties with Graves' hyperthyroidism that later progressed to Graves' ophthalmopathy. Each CDR3 is given with its conserved first and last residue. The D gene is left open where the match is weak. The size entry is marked missing in some rows and otherwise reads once, few, many or a size class.

j_gene: TRBJ2-5; abundance: few; v_gene: TRBV6-1; d_gene: TRBD2; CDR3aa: CASSELSSGRTSGKYQETQYF; CDR3nt: TGTGCCAGCAGTGAATTATCGAGCGGGAGGACTAGCGGCAAGTACCAAGAGACCCAGTACTTC
j_gene: TRBJ2-7; abundance: many; v_gene: TRBV20-1; d_gene: NA; CDR3aa: CSANPEQYF; CDR3nt: TGCAGTGCGAACCCCGAGCAGTACTTC
j_gene: TRBJ2-7; abundance: many; v_gene: TRBV14; d_gene: TRBD2; CDR3aa: CASSQAGTSGFYEQYF; CDR3nt: TGTGCCAGCAGCCAAGCCGGGACTAGCGGGTTCTACGAGCAGTACTTC
j_gene: TRBJ1-5; abundance: NA; v_gene: TRBV12-3/TRBV12-4; d_gene: TRBD1; CDR3aa: CASRRQGSGNQPQHF; CDR3nt: TGTGCCAGCAGACGACAGGGATCGGGCAATCAGCCCCAGCATTTT
j_gene: TRBJ1-2; abundance: many; v_gene: TRBV3-1; d_gene: TRBD1; CDR3aa: CASSQRDSVGYGYTF; CDR3nt: TGTGCCAGCAGCCAGAGGGACAGCGTAGGCTATGGCTACACCTTC
j_gene: TRBJ2-5; abundance: many; v_gene: TRBV2; d_gene: NA; CDR3aa: CASSDFKGMVETQYF; CDR3nt: TGTGCCAGCAGTGATTTCAAGGGGATGGTGGAGACCCAGTACTTC
j_gene: TRBJ1-1; abundance: many; v_gene: TRBV20-1; d_gene: TRBD1; CDR3aa: CSARDLGQGTLFEAFF; CDR3nt: TGCAGTGCTAGAGACCTGGGACAGGGGACACTATTTGAAGCTTTCTTT
j_gene: TRBJ2-7; abundance: once; v_gene: TRBV19; d_gene: TRBD2; CDR3aa: CASSIGGRNEQYF; CDR3nt: TGTGCCAGTAGTATTGGCGGGAGGAATGAGCAGTACTTC
j_gene: TRBJ1-2; abundance: many; v_gene: TRBV10-3; d_gene: NA; CDR3aa: CAITAYYGYTF; CDR3nt: TGTGCCATCACAGCGTACTATGGCTACACCTTC
j_gene: TRBJ1-2; abundance: many; v_gene: TRBV18; d_gene: NA; CDR3aa: CASSPPRTDYGYTF; CDR3nt: TGTGCCAGCTCACCTCCGAGGACGGACTATGGCTACACCTTC